The 6 T cell receptor beta chains below all came from one sample that was sequenced in a study of molecular identifiers for immune sequencing clone quantification (dated by TCRdb to about 2018). The library was generated by PCR. Sequencing was performed on a NextSeq 500. TCRdb ran its own pipeline on the public reads, namely fastp trimming at Q25 and MiXCR clone calling, and kept in-frame beta chains. Entries are consolidated by CDR3 protein sequence, retaining the most common genes and DNA. The sample table records nearly 55,000 distinct CDR3 sequences; roughly a third of these occur just once. The top ten clonotypes cover 3.8% of the sample. The sample taken for sequencing was naive CD8+ T cells from blood, with Jurkat cell RNA spiked in. The cell subset or site label here, explained by the study, means: FACS-sorted CD8+CD4-CCR7+CD45RA+ naive T cells. Receptors were obtained from a human donor in good health. Some libraries in this study had Jurkat cell RNA spiked in.

The chain is built from TRBV7-9 and TRBJ2-3, with no clear D. Trimming pared 5 bases from V and 0 bases from J, leaving 9 bases between. The CDR3 is 14 residues long. Per germline, CDR1 SEHNR and CDR2 FQNEAQ (reference sequence). The DNA for the CDR3 is TGTGCCAGCAGCAAGCCTGCAAGCACAGATACGCAGTATTTT. Residues: CASSKPASTDTQYF.

The V and J genes are TRBV6-5 and TRBJ1-1, with unresolved D. Germline-derived CDR1 and CDR2 are MNHEY and SVGAGI. With 6 bases removed from V and 3 bases from J, the gap between germline ends came to 8 bases. CDR3 length: 12 residues. The CDR3, as DNA: TGTGCCAGCAGACGTTTGGACACTGAAGCTTTCTTT. This gives the protein CASRRLDTEAFF.

Ten or more counts support this clonotype. The gene calls are TRBV7-9 and TRBJ1-5; D not certain. V dropped 4 bases and J dropped 5 bases, with 12 bases sitting between them. Germline assignment: CDR1 SEHNR and CDR2 FQNEAQ (reference sequence). This CDR3 is 14 amino acids long. CDR3 sequence reads: CASSSAYSDQPQHF. The CDR3 nucleotides are TGTGCCAGCAGCTCCGCCTACAGTGATCAGCCCCAGCATTTT.

This rearrangement joins TRBV27 to TRBJ2-7; 11 bases map to TRBD1. The CDR3 covers 14 residues. J was trimmed by 4 bases and V by 5 bases; bases with no gene match: 4. The V gene's germline CDR1 is MNHEY and CDR2 SMNVEV (reference sequence). The CDR3 DNA reads as TGTGCCAGCAGTGTGGACAGGGGGCGATACGAGCAGTACTTC. This sequence encodes CASSVDRGRYEQYF.

The rearrangement links TRBV15 to TRBJ2-7, with D possibly being TRBD1 (6 bases). CDR3 length: 13 amino acids. Germline V gives CDR1 LNHNV, CDR2 YYDKDF (reference sequence). V lost 5 bases and J lost 7, with 15 bases in between. The CDR3 reads CATSGYRAGEQYF. In DNA form, the CDR3 reads TGTGCCACCAGCGGTTACAGGGCTGGGGAGCAGTACTTC.

With regard to this clonotype: The missing conserved phenylalanine or tryptophan at the end of this CDR3 makes a read error likely. As DNA, the CDR3 is TGTGCCAGCAGCGTAGAAGGCGGGAGACCCGGGGAGCTGTTTATT. It is translated as CASSVEGGRPGELFI. The V call is TRBV9, the J call TRBJ2-2; 7 bases align to TRBD2. CDR1 and CDR2 (germline): SGDLS, YYNGEE. J lost 6 bases, V lost 0 bases, and 5 bases had no gene match. CDR3 length equals 15 residues.